The following is a T cell receptor beta chain sequence with its context. Methods used by the authors: It was from reference gene primer amplification that nucleated cell counts were estimated. Data came from immunoSEQ multiplex PCR; TCRdb stores just in-frame clones and leaves some out. The V and J calls and clone size come from that table; D and trimming were worked out from the DNA. The data contain approximately 350,000 clones, approximately 87% of them seen just once; the ten biggest clones take up about 6%. Seattle-derived patients entered the study during active infection and were followed longitudinally. Per germline, CDR1 SQVTM and CDR2 ANQGSEA. The V and J ends lost 4 bases and 7 bases, in that order; junction bases with no gene match: 10. The CDR3 sequence is 14 residues long. The data originate from a study of blood T cell repertoires in COVID-19. On the study more broadly: Acute and convalescent COVID-19 samples came from the United States, Italy and Spain. T cells, B-cell-depleted T cells, or PBMCs supplied cDNA or gDNA.

This sequence was found in a woman between 50 and 59 years old with COVID-19, enrolled during active disease. Sequenced sample: peripheral blood. The V call is TRBV29-1, the J call TRBJ2-5, with 9 bases matching TRBD2. The CDR3 sequence: CSVGAGGLTRTQYF. For the CDR3, the DNA is TGCAGCGTTGGAGCGGGAGGCCTCACTAGGACCCAGTACTTC.